This T cell receptor (beta chain) stems from a study of a mutant IDH1 vaccine in newly diagnosed glioma. Study as a whole: Previous treatment comprised radiotherapy, temozolomide, or both, mostly both. Regarding the study as a whole: Pseudoprogression apparently tracked independently of changes in top peripheral T cell clonotypes. The occurrence of vaccine-induced immune responses was seen in 90% to 95% of patients.

Sample time point: baseline, week 1 (first vaccination visit). Documented treatment: pre-vaccination baseline after standard-of-care therapy. New WHO grade 3 or 4 astrocytomas that were IDH1-mutant and ATRX-lost occurred in the donors. Regarding this clone: The antigen remains unidentified.

CDR1 and CDR2 (germline): MDHEN, SYDVKM. With 5 bases removed from V and 2 bases from J, the gap between germline ends came to 22 bases. The CDR3 has 17 amino acids. The protocol was immunoSEQ multiplex PCR, while the TCRdb copy is restricted to in-frame clones and leaves out a portion. Of 20,000 to 25,000 clones in the sample, roughly 93% were seen once. The origin of this receptor is a man aged 35 to 55 with glioma. V usage is TRBV28 and J usage is TRBJ2-7; D ambiguous. The sequenced sample was PBMCs, obtained from a glioma patient treated with radiotherapy, temozolomide or both. As DNA, the CDR3 is TGTGCCAGCAGTACACCAACGAGCATGTTCGTACCCTACGAGCAGTACTTC. Translation gives CASSTPTSMFVPYEQYF.